Listed below are T cell receptor beta chains from one sample, sequenced in a study of T cell responses to AZD1222 COVID-19 vaccine. Clones were sequenced by immunoSEQ multiplex PCR, and TCRdb holds only the in-frame ones, with some missing. Among some 47,000 clones, 83% were seen once, and the ten largest hold under 65%. Sequencing was performed on peripheral blood, taken on day 0 of AZD1222 vaccination. The receptors were sampled from an adult in good health. The CDR3 runs from the conserved cysteine through the conserved F or W. A D gene is named only where the DNA matches it firmly. Where a row states a size, it is once, few, many or the class of an expanded clone; other rows omit it.

V gene: TRBV25-1
D gene: TRBD1
J gene: TRBJ1-4
clone size: once
CDR3 protein: CAPLRGGFGEKLFF
CDR3 DNA: TGTGCCCCACTCAGGGGGGGATTTGGTGAAAAACTGTTTTTT

V gene: TRBV6-2/TRBV6-3
D gene: TRBD2
J gene: TRBJ2-3
clone size: -
CDR3 protein: CASSYPSGRSGDTQYF
CDR3 DNA: TGTGCCAGCAGTTACCCAAGCGGGAGGAGTGGAGATACGCAGTATTTT

V gene: TRBV5-8
D gene: -
J gene: TRBJ2-1
clone size: -
CDR3 protein: CASSIMGSYNEQFF
CDR3 DNA: TGTGCCAGCAGCATAATGGGGTCCTACAATGAGCAGTTCTTC

V gene: TRBV30
D gene: -
J gene: TRBJ1-1
clone size: -
CDR3 protein: CAWLSFASHYGTEAFF
CDR3 DNA: TGTGCCTGGTTATCATTCGCCTCACACTATGGGACTGAAGCTTTCTTT

V gene: TRBV7-2
D gene: -
J gene: TRBJ2-7
clone size: -
CDR3 protein: CASSSPIQFGTRYEQYF
CDR3 DNA: TGTGCCAGCAGCTCCCCGATACAATTTGGGACCAGATACGAGCAGTACTTC

V gene: TRBV28
D gene: TRBD1
J gene: TRBJ1-1
clone size: -
CDR3 protein: CASRGGGQGGFEAFF
CDR3 DNA: TGTGCCAGCAGGGGAGGGGGCCAAGGGGGCTTTGAAGCTTTCTTT

V gene: TRBV4-1
D gene: -
J gene: TRBJ1-1
clone size: -
CDR3 protein: CASSQGQGFRRDTEAFF
CDR3 DNA: TGCGCCAGCAGCCAAGGGCAGGGGTTTCGGAGGGACACTGAAGCTTTCTTT

V gene: TRBV7-9
D gene: -
J gene: TRBJ1-2
clone size: -
CDR3 protein: CASSDGHSRGYTF
CDR3 DNA: TGTGCCAGCAGCGACGGACACTCTCGGGGCTACACCTTC

V gene: TRBV6-6
D gene: -
J gene: TRBJ2-7
clone size: -
CDR3 protein: CASSFTGVSSYEQYF
CDR3 DNA: TGTGCCAGCAGCTTCACGGGGGTCAGCTCCTACGAGCAGTACTTC

V gene: TRBV5-6
D gene: -
J gene: TRBJ1-2
clone size: once
CDR3 protein: CASSLRDVNYGYTF
CDR3 DNA: TGTGCCAGCAGCTTGAGGGACGTAAACTATGGCTACACCTTC

V gene: TRBV5-1
D gene: -
J gene: TRBJ2-2
clone size: -
CDR3 protein: CASSLVQGNTGELFF
CDR3 DNA: TGCGCCAGCAGCTTGGTTCAGGGGAACACCGGGGAGCTGTTTTTT

V gene: TRBV2
D gene: -
J gene: TRBJ2-1
clone size: -
CDR3 protein: CASSLFRQANEQFF
CDR3 DNA: TGTGCCAGCAGTCTTTTTCGACAGGCCAATGAGCAGTTCTTC

V gene: TRBV6-5
D gene: -
J gene: TRBJ2-7
clone size: -
CDR3 protein: CASSPRPSEQYF
CDR3 DNA: TGTGCCAGCAGCCCCCGGCCCAGCGAGCAGTACTTC

V gene: TRBV5-4
D gene: -
J gene: TRBJ1-1
clone size: once
CDR3 protein: CASSLAGRGTEAFF
CDR3 DNA: TGTGCCAGCAGCTTGGCTGGTAGGGGTACTGAAGCTTTCTTT

V gene: TRBV4-1
D gene: -
J gene: TRBJ1-1
clone size: -
CDR3 protein: CASSPGGGGGGAFF
CDR3 DNA: TGCGCCAGCAGCCCTGGGGGGGGCGGGGGCGGGGCTTTCTTT

V gene: TRBV4-3
D gene: -
J gene: TRBJ1-6
clone size: -
CDR3 protein: CASSQEAVRGSFDSPLHF
CDR3 DNA: TGCGCCAGCAGCCAAGAGGCCGTCAGGGGATCGTTCGACTCACCCCTCCACTTT

V gene: TRBV6-2/TRBV6-3
D gene: -
J gene: TRBJ2-5
clone size: -
CDR3 protein: CASSLPGETQYF
CDR3 DNA: TGTGCCAGCAGTTTACCAGGGGAGACCCAGTACTTC

V gene: TRBV15
D gene: TRBD1
J gene: TRBJ2-1
clone size: -
CDR3 protein: CATSTWGQGAYNEQFF
CDR3 DNA: TGTGCCACCAGCACTTGGGGACAGGGGGCCTACAATGAGCAGTTCTTC

V gene: TRBV19
D gene: -
J gene: TRBJ2-1
clone size: -
CDR3 protein: CASSIDDTSSYNEQFF
CDR3 DNA: TGTGCCAGTAGTATAGATGACACGAGCTCCTACAATGAGCAGTTCTTC

V gene: TRBV6-5
D gene: -
J gene: TRBJ1-4
clone size: -
CDR3 protein: CASSYSGEKLFF
CDR3 DNA: TGTGCCAGCAGCTACTCCGGGGAAAAACTGTTTTTT